One and the same sample provided the 14 T cell receptor beta chains below, sequenced in a study of blood T cells in healthy people across ages. The second PCR ran 7 to 11 cycles with a sample-barcoded 5' primer and J-beta primers. One entry per CDR3 protein results from TCRdb running MiXCR on the 5' RACE reads. The sample lists approximately 800,000 distinct CDR3 sequences, approximately 60% seen once, with about 26% in the top ten. Sample: blood. These receptors were collected from a man aged 35 to 55 in good health.

The J gene is TRBJ1-2, the V gene TRBV28; 8 nucleotides match TRBD1. This CDR3 is built from 15 residues. Germline CDR1 MDHEN, CDR2 SYDVKM. V gave up 3 bases and J gave up 5 bases; unmatched junction bases: 8. The DNA for the CDR3 is TGTGCCAGCAGTTTGAACGGACAGGGAAATTATGGCTACACCTTC. Translated: CASSLNGQGNYGYTF.

The CDR3 coding sequence is TGTGCCAGCAGAGGCAGGGGGTACGAGACCCAGTACTTC. Protein: CASRGRGYETQYF. The rearrangement joins TRBV12-3 or TRBV12-4 to TRBJ2-5; TRBD1 matches at 7 bases. The junction had 6 bases not matched to a gene; V was cut back by 6 bases and J by 5 bases. The CDR3 extends over 13 amino acids.

The chain is built from TRBV6-5 and TRBJ2-7; 11 nucleotides align to TRBD2. CDR1 and CDR2 from the germline V gene are MNHEY and SVGAGI. With V trimmed by 0 bases and J by 7 bases, 14 bases remained unmatched. This CDR3 spans 18 amino acids. Here the CDR3 reads CASSYSNSLAGGLGEQYF. Here the CDR3 DNA reads TGTGCCAGCAGTTACTCGAATTCGCTAGCGGGAGGTTTGGGTGAGCAGTACTTC.

The sample holds a few counts of this clonotype. This chain links TRBV6-2 or TRBV6-3 with TRBJ2-7; D is unclear. The CDR3 sequence is 14 residues long. V was cut by 2 bases and J by 5 bases, with 13 bases left in between. From germline, CDR1 is MNHEY and CDR2 SVGEGT. CDR3 coding DNA: TGTGCCAGCAGTTACAGGGTCTCTTCAGACGAGCAGTACTTC. As protein: CASSYRVSSDEQYF.

A few counts support this clonotype. The J gene is TRBJ2-7, the V gene TRBV6-5; either TRBD1 or TRBD2 may supply D (5 bases each). Trimming pared 6 bases from V and 2 bases from J, leaving 8 bases between. Germline CDR1 and CDR2: MNHEY and SVGAGI. The CDR3 loop spans 12 amino acids. CDR3 residues: CASSRDAYEQYF. Written as DNA, the CDR3 is TGTGCCAGCAGCCGGGACGCCTACGAGCAGTACTTC.

The chain combines TRBV28 with TRBJ2-7; perhaps TRBD1 as D (5 bases). The CDR3 length is 14 residues. Germline-derived CDR1 and CDR2 are MDHEN and SYDVKM. Trimming removed 3 bases from V and 7 bases from J, with 16 bases in between. CDR3 nucleotides: TGTGCCAGCAGTTTGGCAGGGATATCTGGAGAGCAGTACTTC. Translated: CASSLAGISGEQYF.

The chain joins TRBV10-3 to TRBJ2-1; 10 nucleotides agree with TRBD2. This CDR3 has 15 residues. Germline CDR1 ENHRY, CDR2 SYGVKD. The ends lost 10 bases at V and 5 bases at J; junction bases unmatched: 11. The DNA of the CDR3 is TGTGCCACCCAGGGAAGCGGGAGGGCACACAATGAGCAGTTCTTC. It translates to CATQGSGRAHNEQFF.

This chain uses TRBV28 with TRBJ1-4, with TRBD1 as a possible D gene (6 bases). The CDR3 totals 16 residues. Trimming took 8 bases from V and 8 from J, leaving 24 bases between them. Germline V gene lookup returns CDR1 MDHEN and CDR2 SYDVKM. This CDR3 is CASHPNTGYSIEKLFF. As DNA, the CDR3 is TGTGCCAGCCACCCCAATACAGGGTATAGTATCGAAAAACTGTTTTTT.

This clonotype was observed a few times. This may be a read error: a much more frequent sequence differs by one nucleotide. This chain joins TRBV15 and TRBJ2-5; 7 bases map to TRBD2. Germline CDR1 reads LNHNV; CDR2 reads YYDKDF (reference sequence). The CDR3 runs to 15 residues. The ends lost 5 bases at V and 11 bases at J; junction bases unmatched: 17. This chain's CDR3 is CATSFRSGEYNEQYF. The CDR3 coding sequence is TGTGCCACCAGCTTCAGGAGCGGGGAGTACAATGAGCAGTACTTC.

This clonotype has more than one count but fewer than ten. The chain has TRBV7-9 and TRBJ1-2, with 7 bases lining up with TRBD1. Germline-derived CDR1 and CDR2 are SEHNR and FQNEAQ (reference sequence). The CDR3 loop spans 15 amino acids. J gave up 4 bases and V 0 bases, and 5 bases lay outside the gene matches. DNA for the CDR3: TGTGCCAGCAGCTTAGCAAGGGCAGGGGGCTATGGCTACACCTTC. Encoded protein: CASSLARAGGYGYTF.

This sequence joins TRBV19 and TRBJ1-5; 7 bases map to TRBD1. CDR1 is LNHDA and CDR2 is SQIVND in the germline V gene (reference sequence). J was trimmed by 0 bases and V by 6 bases; bases with no gene match: 14. The CDR3 has 18 amino acids. Here the CDR3 DNA reads TGTGCCAGTAGCCTGGACAGGATGTTGATTAATAGCAATCAGCCCCAGCATTTT. This translates into CASSLDRMLINSNQPQHF.

The CDR3 sequence is CASSFNNNEQFF. The CDR3 nucleotides read TGTGCCAGCAGCTTTAACAACAATGAGCAGTTCTTC. V gene TRBV11-3 combines with J gene TRBJ2-1; D remains ambiguous. Trimming took 3 bases from V and 5 from J, leaving 5 bases between them. This CDR3 comprises 12 residues. From germline, CDR1 is SGHNT and CDR2 YENEEA.

This clonotype was seen once. This chain joins TRBV7-2 and TRBJ2-5; the match to TRBD2 covers 8 bases. The ends lost 5 bases at V and 5 bases at J; junction bases unmatched: 7. The CDR3 is 14 residues long. CDR1 and CDR2 from the germline V gene are SGHTA and FQGNSA. The CDR3 DNA reads as TGTGCCAGCAGCGTAATGACTAGCGTGGAGACCCAGTACTTC. Translated, it gives CASSVMTSVETQYF.

V gene TRBV24-1 combines with J gene TRBJ2-5; D possibly corresponds to TRBD1 (6 bases). The CDR3 contains 15 residues. Germline loops: CDR1 KGHDR, CDR2 SFDVKD. The V gene lost 4 bases and the J gene lost 11 bases, with 22 bases spanning the gap. The CDR3 region is CATSDPRTESNEQYF. CDR3 coding DNA: TGTGCCACCAGTGACCCTAGGACAGAGAGCAATGAGCAGTACTTC.